This T cell receptor beta chain was recovered during a study of tumor and adjacent non-tumor tissue in lung cancer. A modified ARM-PCR protocol with three rounds of nested PCR amplified TCRbeta. TCRdb independently ran MiXCR on the multiplex PCR reads; one entry per CDR3 protein. The table includes more than 90,000 distinct CDR3 sequences, just over 65% detected once. The template was RNA from unsorted bulk tissue. Donors were chemotherapy-naive, newly diagnosed lung cancer surgical patients in China, August–late 2014. Study-level points and caveats: Normal lung showed higher cumulative top 100 clone frequency than tumor. Patients with more diverse tumor TCRs had worse survival.

This clonotype was seen ten or more times. No antigen is known for it. V lost 1 base and J lost 5, with 9 bases in between. The CDR3 sequence is 13 residues long. Germline CDR1 SGHNT, CDR2 YYREEE (reference sequence). The material sequenced was lung tumor tissue. This rearrangement joins TRBV5-4 to TRBJ1-1; no clear D. The receptor's source is a man in his sixties with non-small cell lung cancer. CDR3 in amino acids: CASSLPQNTEAFF. Here the CDR3 DNA reads TGTGCCAGCAGCTTGCCGCAGAATACTGAAGCTTTCTTT.